This is a list of T cell receptor beta chains from one sample in a study of CD8 T cells in ankylosing spondylitis. TCRdb called the 5' RACE reads again in MiXCR, with one record for every CDR3 protein. Of 220,000 or so distinct CDR3 sequences in the sample, around 19% were seen once. Source material: blood, either unsorted or a sorted T cell fraction (not recorded which). Receptor source: a male donor with ankylosing spondylitis. Each CDR3 is given with its conserved first and last residue. The D gene is left open where the match is weak. Size is stated for part of the rows, as once, few or many counts, or as a class when the clone is expanded.

CDR3 protein: CASSSGGGQNTEAFF
CDR3 DNA: TGTGCCAGCAGTTCCGGGGGGGGGCAGAACACTGAAGCTTTCTTT
clone size: .
V gene: TRBV6-5
J gene: TRBJ1-1
D gene: .

CDR3 protein: CASSPTSGREETQYF
CDR3 DNA: TGTGCCAGCAGCCCGACTAGCGGGAGGGAAGAGACCCAGTACTTC
clone size: .
V gene: TRBV3-1
J gene: TRBJ2-5
D gene: TRBD2

CDR3 protein: CATGQGPNDSPLHF
CDR3 DNA: TGTGCCACGGGACAGGGGCCGAATGATTCACCCCTCCACTTT
clone size: few
V gene: TRBV2
J gene: TRBJ1-6
D gene: TRBD1

CDR3 protein: CASSAAAGEAYEQYF
CDR3 DNA: TGTGCCAGCAGCGCGGCAGCGGGGGAAGCCTACGAGCAGTACTTC
clone size: .
V gene: TRBV4-2
J gene: TRBJ2-7
D gene: TRBD2

CDR3 protein: CASSLGGATQETQYF
CDR3 DNA: TGTGCCAGCAGCTTGGGCGGGGCGACCCAAGAGACCCAGTACTTC
clone size: .
V gene: TRBV5-4
J gene: TRBJ2-5
D gene: .

CDR3 protein: CASSLGKWVEQFF
CDR3 DNA: TGTGCCAGCAGTTTGGGGAAGTGGGTAGAGCAGTTCTTC
clone size: many
V gene: TRBV12-3/TRBV12-4
J gene: TRBJ2-1
D gene: .

CDR3 protein: CASSLSSGNYGYTF
CDR3 DNA: TGTGCCAGCAGTTTATCGTCCGGTAACTATGGCTACACCTTC
clone size: .
V gene: TRBV27
J gene: TRBJ1-2
D gene: .

CDR3 protein: CASSLRADSYNEQFF
CDR3 DNA: TGTGCCAGCAGCCTCCGAGCGGACTCCTACAATGAGCAGTTCTTC
clone size: .
V gene: TRBV7-9
J gene: TRBJ2-1
D gene: .

CDR3 protein: CASSSTDKRNTEAFF
CDR3 DNA: TGTGCCAGCAGCTCGACAGACAAACGGAACACTGAAGCTTTCTTT
clone size: few
V gene: TRBV13
J gene: TRBJ1-1
D gene: .

CDR3 protein: CASSMVAGTGGSYEQYF
CDR3 DNA: TGTGCCAGTAGTATGGTAGCCGGGACAGGGGGTAGCTACGAGCAGTACTTC
clone size: .
V gene: TRBV19
J gene: TRBJ2-7
D gene: TRBD1

CDR3 protein: CASSQSAGGDTEAFF
CDR3 DNA: TGTGCCAGCAGCCAAAGTGCCGGCGGGGACACTGAAGCTTTCTTT
clone size: once
V gene: TRBV7-6
J gene: TRBJ1-1
D gene: .

CDR3 protein: CASSPPSGEDEQFF
CDR3 DNA: TGTGCCAGCAGCCCCCCTAGCGGGGAGGATGAGCAGTTCTTC
clone size: .
V gene: TRBV3-1
J gene: TRBJ2-1
D gene: TRBD2

CDR3 protein: CSVEYRGSTDTQYF
CDR3 DNA: TGCAGCGTTGAATACAGGGGGAGCACAGATACGCAGTATTTT
clone size: .
V gene: TRBV29-1
J gene: TRBJ2-3
D gene: TRBD1

CDR3 protein: CASSSGLAGIHEQFF
CDR3 DNA: TGTGCCAGCAGCTCGGGACTAGCGGGAATCCATGAGCAGTTCTTC
clone size: .
V gene: TRBV5-4
J gene: TRBJ2-1
D gene: TRBD2

CDR3 protein: CASSFGTGYTEAFF
CDR3 DNA: TGTGCCAGCAGTTTTGGGACAGGGTATACTGAAGCTTTCTTT
clone size: once
V gene: TRBV12-3/TRBV12-4
J gene: TRBJ1-1
D gene: TRBD1

CDR3 protein: CASSAYGYTF
CDR3 DNA: TGTGCCAGTAGTGCCTATGGCTACACCTTC
clone size: .
V gene: TRBV19
J gene: TRBJ1-2
D gene: .

CDR3 protein: CASSQDPGGIYNEQFF
CDR3 DNA: TGCGCCAGCAGCCAAGATCCCGGAGGAATTTACAATGAGCAGTTCTTC
clone size: few
V gene: TRBV4-1
J gene: TRBJ2-1
D gene: .

CDR3 protein: CASSQGGQGAVDTQYF
CDR3 DNA: TGCGCCAGCAGCCAAGGGGGTCAGGGGGCAGTAGATACGCAGTATTTT
clone size: .
V gene: TRBV4-1
J gene: TRBJ2-3
D gene: TRBD1

CDR3 protein: CASSNVTAVRRSYEQYF
CDR3 DNA: TGTGCCAGCAGCAACGTGACAGCCGTTCGGAGGTCCTACGAGCAGTACTTC
clone size: few
V gene: TRBV21-1
J gene: TRBJ2-7
D gene: .

CDR3 protein: CASSHRTGGAGYGYTF
CDR3 DNA: TGTGCCAGCAGCCACCGGACAGGGGGCGCGGGTTATGGCTACACCTTC
clone size: .
V gene: TRBV9
J gene: TRBJ1-2
D gene: TRBD1

CDR3 protein: CSAPPGAGANVLTF
CDR3 DNA: TGCAGTGCCCCTCCGGGGGCTGGGGCCAACGTCCTGACTTTC
clone size: .
V gene: TRBV20-1
J gene: TRBJ2-6
D gene: .

CDR3 protein: CASSVAAGGSTDTQYF
CDR3 DNA: TGTGCCAGCAGCGTAGCGGCGGGAGGTAGCACAGATACGCAGTATTTT
clone size: .
V gene: TRBV9
J gene: TRBJ2-3
D gene: TRBD2

CDR3 protein: CASSQMGTSGRRNEQYF
CDR3 DNA: TGCGCCAGCAGCCAGATGGGGACTAGCGGGCGAAGGAACGAGCAGTACTTC
clone size: .
V gene: TRBV4-1
J gene: TRBJ2-7
D gene: TRBD2

CDR3 protein: CSVDGTTLFDTQYF
CDR3 DNA: TGCAGCGTTGACGGGACCACATTATTCGATACGCAGTATTTT
clone size: .
V gene: TRBV29-1
J gene: TRBJ2-3
D gene: .

CDR3 protein: CASRGGSRAFF
CDR3 DNA: TGTGCCAGCAGGGGAGGGTCAAGGGCTTTCTTT
clone size: few
V gene: TRBV6-1
J gene: TRBJ1-1
D gene: .

CDR3 protein: CASGQVVSTGELFF
CDR3 DNA: TGTGCCAGCGGGCAGGTGGTGAGCACCGGGGAGCTGTTTTTT
clone size: few
V gene: TRBV7-6
J gene: TRBJ2-2
D gene: .

CDR3 protein: CALQGSSDEQYF
CDR3 DNA: TGTGCCCTACAGGGGAGTTCGGACGAGCAGTACTTC
clone size: .
V gene: TRBV5-4
J gene: TRBJ2-7
D gene: TRBD1

CDR3 protein: CASSQEHAPNTEAFF
CDR3 DNA: TGCGCCAGCAGCCAAGAACACGCACCGAACACTGAAGCTTTCTTT
clone size: few
V gene: TRBV4-1
J gene: TRBJ1-1
D gene: .

CDR3 protein: CASSTSGGSYEQYF
CDR3 DNA: TGTGCCAGTAGTACCTCGGGAGGCTCCTACGAGCAGTACTTC
clone size: few
V gene: TRBV19
J gene: TRBJ2-7
D gene: TRBD2

CDR3 protein: CASSLGGYLSGNTIYF
CDR3 DNA: TGTGCCAGCAGTTTAGGGGGGTACTTATCTGGAAACACCATATATTTT
clone size: .
V gene: TRBV12-3/TRBV12-4
J gene: TRBJ1-3
D gene: .

CDR3 protein: CASSSSDEKLFF
CDR3 DNA: TGTGCCAGCAGCTCCTCCGATGAAAAACTGTTTTTT
clone size: few
V gene: TRBV7-9
J gene: TRBJ1-4
D gene: .

CDR3 protein: CATSIQGDSYNSPLHF
CDR3 DNA: TGTGCCACCAGCATCCAGGGAGACTCCTATAATTCACCCCTCCACTTT
clone size: few
V gene: TRBV15
J gene: TRBJ1-6
D gene: .

CDR3 protein: CASSPPGWAGYNEQFF
CDR3 DNA: TGTGCCAGCAGCCCCCCGGGGTGGGCGGGCTACAATGAGCAGTTCTTC
clone size: few
V gene: TRBV7-9
J gene: TRBJ2-1
D gene: .

CDR3 protein: CASSQDRANYGYTF
CDR3 DNA: TGCGCCAGCAGCCAAGACAGGGCTAACTATGGCTACACCTTC
clone size: many
V gene: TRBV4-1
J gene: TRBJ1-2
D gene: .

CDR3 protein: CASSLLAGGPSEQFF
CDR3 DNA: TGTGCCAGCAGTTTATTAGCGGGAGGGCCGAGTGAGCAGTTCTTC
clone size: .
V gene: TRBV27
J gene: TRBJ2-1
D gene: TRBD2

CDR3 protein: CASSPKGQGEGEQFF
CDR3 DNA: TGTGCCAGCAGCCCGAAGGGACAGGGGGAGGGTGAGCAGTTCTTC
clone size: .
V gene: TRBV13
J gene: TRBJ2-1
D gene: TRBD1

CDR3 protein: CASSLNEGEETQYF
CDR3 DNA: TGTGCCAGCAGTTTAAACGAGGGAGAGGAGACCCAGTACTTC
clone size: few
V gene: TRBV12-3/TRBV12-4
J gene: TRBJ2-5
D gene: .

CDR3 protein: CASSYVPLAGGRNEQFF
CDR3 DNA: TGTGCCAGCAGCTATGTACCCCTAGCGGGGGGTCGGAATGAGCAGTTCTTC
clone size: .
V gene: TRBV11-2
J gene: TRBJ2-1
D gene: TRBD2

CDR3 protein: CASSTTYIRGLDQPQHF
CDR3 DNA: TGTGCCAGTAGTACTACCTACATCAGGGGGCTGGATCAGCCCCAGCATTTT
clone size: .
V gene: TRBV19
J gene: TRBJ1-5
D gene: TRBD1

CDR3 protein: CASSLKRGQYF
CDR3 DNA: TGTGCCAGCAGCCTTAAACGGGGGCAGTATTTT
clone size: .
V gene: TRBV11-2
J gene: TRBJ2-3
D gene: .

CDR3 protein: CAISDPWGPRTDTQYF
CDR3 DNA: TGTGCCATCAGTGATCCATGGGGACCTCGCACAGATACGCAGTATTTT
clone size: many
V gene: TRBV10-3
J gene: TRBJ2-3
D gene: .

CDR3 protein: CSVEEYSNQPQHF
CDR3 DNA: TGCAGCGTTGAAGAGTATAGCAATCAGCCCCAGCATTTT
clone size: .
V gene: TRBV29-1
J gene: TRBJ1-5
D gene: .

CDR3 protein: CASSITGVAYEQYF
CDR3 DNA: TGTGCCAGTAGTATTACTGGGGTGGCCTACGAGCAGTACTTC
clone size: .
V gene: TRBV19
J gene: TRBJ2-7
D gene: .

CDR3 protein: CASKAGTGAYEQYF
CDR3 DNA: TGTGCCAGCAAAGCCGGGACAGGGGCCTACGAGCAGTACTTC
clone size: few
V gene: TRBV25-1
J gene: TRBJ2-7
D gene: TRBD1